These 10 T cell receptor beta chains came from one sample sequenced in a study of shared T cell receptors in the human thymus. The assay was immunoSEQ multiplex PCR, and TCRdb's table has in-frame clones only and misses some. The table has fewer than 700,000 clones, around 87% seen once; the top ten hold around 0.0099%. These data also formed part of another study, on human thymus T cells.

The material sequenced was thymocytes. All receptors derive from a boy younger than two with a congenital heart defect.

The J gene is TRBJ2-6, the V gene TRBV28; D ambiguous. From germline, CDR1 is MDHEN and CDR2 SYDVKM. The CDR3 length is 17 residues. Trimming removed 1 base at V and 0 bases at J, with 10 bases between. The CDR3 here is CASSLFWRFSGANVLTF. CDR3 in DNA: TGTGCCAGCAGTTTATTCTGGCGGTTCTCTGGGGCCAACGTCCTGACTTTC.

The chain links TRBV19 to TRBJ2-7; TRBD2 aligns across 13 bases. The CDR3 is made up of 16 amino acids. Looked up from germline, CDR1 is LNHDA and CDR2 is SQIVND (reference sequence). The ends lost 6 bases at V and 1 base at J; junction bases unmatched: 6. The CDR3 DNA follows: TGTGCCAGTAGCCCGGGACTAGCGGGAAGGTCCTACGAGCAGTACTTC. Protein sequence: CASSPGLAGRSYEQYF.

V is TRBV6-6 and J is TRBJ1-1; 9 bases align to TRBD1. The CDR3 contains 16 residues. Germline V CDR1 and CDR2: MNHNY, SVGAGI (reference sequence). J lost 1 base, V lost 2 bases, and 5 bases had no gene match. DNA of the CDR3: TGTGCCAGCAGTTACCCGCCGACAGGGGGGAACACTGAAGCTTTCTTT. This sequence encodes CASSYPPTGGNTEAFF.

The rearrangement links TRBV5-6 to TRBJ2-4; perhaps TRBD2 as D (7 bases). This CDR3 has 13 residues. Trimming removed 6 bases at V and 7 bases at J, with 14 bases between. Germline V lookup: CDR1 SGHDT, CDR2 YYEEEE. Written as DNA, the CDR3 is TGTGCCAGCATGGAACAGGGAGGGAACATTCAGTACTTC. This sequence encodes CASMEQGGNIQYF. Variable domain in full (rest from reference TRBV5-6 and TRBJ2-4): DAGVTQSPTHLIKTRGQQVTLRCSPKSGHDTVSWYQQALGQGPQFIFQYYEEEERQRGNFPDRFSGHQFPNYSSELNVNALLLGDSALYLCASMEQGGNIQYFGAGTRLSVL.

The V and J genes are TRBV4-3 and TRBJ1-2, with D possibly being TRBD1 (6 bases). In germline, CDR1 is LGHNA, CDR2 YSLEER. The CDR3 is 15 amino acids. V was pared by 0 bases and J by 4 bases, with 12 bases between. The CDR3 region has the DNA TGCGCCAGCAGCCAAGATTATGGGGACACCTATGGCTACACCTTC. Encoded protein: CASSQDYGDTYGYTF.

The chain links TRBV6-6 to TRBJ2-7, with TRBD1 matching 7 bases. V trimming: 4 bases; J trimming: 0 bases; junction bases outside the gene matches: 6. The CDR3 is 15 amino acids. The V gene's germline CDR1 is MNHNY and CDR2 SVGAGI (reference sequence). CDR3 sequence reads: CASSCPRGISYEQYF. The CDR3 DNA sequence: TGTGCCAGCAGTTGCCCCAGGGGGATCTCCTACGAGCAGTACTTC.

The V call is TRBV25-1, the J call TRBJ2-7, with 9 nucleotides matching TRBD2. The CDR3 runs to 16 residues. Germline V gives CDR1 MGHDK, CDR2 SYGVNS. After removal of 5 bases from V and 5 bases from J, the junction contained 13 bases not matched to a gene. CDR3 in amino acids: CASSLAGTSFIDEQYF. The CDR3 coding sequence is TGTGCCAGCAGTCTAGCCGGGACTAGCTTTATCGACGAGCAGTACTTC.

The CDR3 sequence: CATSRVRALEREGPDTQYF. CDR3 nucleotide sequence: TGTGCCACCAGCAGAGTGAGGGCATTGGAGCGGGAGGGCCCAGATACGCAGTATTTT. The chain couples TRBV15 to TRBJ2-3, with 10 bases aligning to TRBD2. The CDR3 consists of 19 residues. V dropped 1 base and J dropped 4; count of bases not matched to a gene: 14. CDR1 LNHNV and CDR2 YYDKDF come from the germline V gene (reference sequence).

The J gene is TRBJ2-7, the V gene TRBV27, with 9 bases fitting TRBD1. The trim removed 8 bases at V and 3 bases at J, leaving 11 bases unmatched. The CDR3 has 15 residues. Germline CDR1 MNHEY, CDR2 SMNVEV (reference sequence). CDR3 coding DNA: TGTGCCAGCGCCCTAGGACAGGGGATTTACTACGAGCAGTACTTC. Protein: CASALGQGIYYEQYF.

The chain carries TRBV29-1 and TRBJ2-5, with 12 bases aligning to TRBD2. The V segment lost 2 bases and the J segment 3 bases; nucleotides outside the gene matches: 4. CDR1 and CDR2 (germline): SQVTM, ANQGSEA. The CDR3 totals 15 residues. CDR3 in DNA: TGCAGCGTTGAAAATAGGACTAGCGGGGAAGAGACCCAGTACTTC. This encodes CSVENRTSGEETQYF.